The clone carrying this T cell receptor (beta chain) was counted a single time. Clones were read by immunoSEQ multiplex PCR, and TCRdb kept only the in-frame ones, dropping some. The sample contains 360,000 or so clones, roughly 89% of which appear only once. In Seattle, patients joined the study during active infection and were tracked longitudinally. This entry belongs to a study of blood T cell repertoires in COVID-19. The overall study: Samples representing acute and convalescent COVID-19 were sourced from the United States, Italy and Spain. PBMCs, B-cell-depleted T cells, or T cells provided the cDNA or gDNA that made up the material.

V trimming: 5 bases; J trimming: 4 bases; junction bases outside the gene matches: 9. CDR1 is MNHEY and CDR2 is SMNVEV in the germline V gene (reference sequence). The CDR3 spans 16 residues. The clonotype originates from a woman aged 55 to 70 with COVID-19, enrolled during active disease. The rearrangement joins TRBV27 to TRBJ1-5; 9 bases fit TRBD1. The sample taken for sequencing was peripheral blood. CDR3 sequence: CASSTIRDRANQPQHF. The CDR3 bases are TGTGCCAGCAGTACCATCCGGGACAGGGCGAATCAGCCCCAGCATTTT.